A single sample is the source of the 2 T cell receptor beta chains below, sequenced in a study of persistence of HIV-infected CD4 T cells. Cells were stimulated with CMV-infected fibroblast lysates at approximately 10 ug/mL. Sorting selected CD4+ T cells upregulating both CD40 ligand and CD69. No cognate antigen is known for these TCRs. Sequencing used immunoSEQ version 4 in survey mode. Measured with immunoSEQ multiplex PCR; TCRdb has only the in-frame clones, and not every one. The table includes 10,000 to 15,000 clones, about 72% detected once. The material sequenced was CD4+ T cells sorted from PBMCs after roughly 18-hour stimulation, taken from a patient who received antiretroviral therapy. The receptor source for this set is an adult man with HIV who was CMV-seropositive.

This rearrangement joins TRBV7-9 to TRBJ2-3, with 8 bases matching TRBD1. Trimming at V came to 3 bases and at J to 6 bases, leaving 8 bases not matched to a gene. CDR1 and CDR2 (germline): SEHNR, FQNEAQ (reference sequence). This CDR3 region has 15 residues. The CDR3 sequence: CASSFRGHFEDTQYF. The CDR3 DNA sequence: TGTGCCAGCAGCTTCAGGGGGCACTTTGAGGATACGCAGTATTTT.

V usage is TRBV7-6 and J usage is TRBJ2-1; TRBD1 is a possible D gene (5 bases). With 1 base removed from V and 3 bases from J, the gap between germline ends came to 7 bases. Germline V lookup: CDR1 SGHVS, CDR2 FNYEAQ. The CDR3 covers 14 residues. The CDR3 spells CASSLGQHYNEQFF. As DNA, the CDR3 is TGTGCCAGCAGCTTAGGACAGCACTACAATGAGCAGTTCTTC.